This paragraph covers one T cell receptor (beta chain) sequence. The method was immunoSEQ multiplex PCR; TCRdb's version includes in-frame clones alone and lacks a portion of them. The sample holds 120,000 or so clones, about nine tenths seen once. With V trimmed by 0 bases and J by 5 bases, 8 bases remained unmatched. The germline CDR1 and CDR2 sequences are SGHRS and YFSETQ. The length of the CDR3 is 16 residues. The entry originates in a study of blood T cell repertoires in COVID-19. Study as a whole: The samples span acute and convalescent COVID-19 from the United States, Italy and Spain.

The sample consisted of peripheral blood. The chain links TRBV5-1 to TRBJ2-5; 9 bases map to TRBD2. The source of this sequence is a woman between 70 and 85 years old with acute or convalescent COVID-19. CDR3 amino acids: CASSLDGGGAGETQYF. CDR3 in DNA: TGCGCCAGCAGCTTGGACGGCGGGGGGGCCGGGGAGACCCAGTACTTC.